The next 20 T cell receptor beta chains were all read from a single sample in a study of Graves' ophthalmopathy and Graves' hyperthyroidism. Investigators amplified TCR beta CDR3 regions from RNA transcripts. First-round RT-PCR relied on HTBI primers, and a second-round multiplex PCR came next. TCRdb used MiXCR to reprocess the multiplex PCR reads, holding one entry per CDR3 protein. The sample consists of roughly 410,000 distinct CDR3 sequences, 15% to 17% of them appearing once. The sequencing sample was made of peripheral blood. The origin of the receptors is a young woman with stable Graves' hyperthyroidism.

The chain is built from TRBV9 and TRBJ2-1; 7 bases match TRBD1. This CDR3 comprises 14 residues. J was trimmed by 9 bases and V by 2 bases; bases with no gene match: 8. CDR1 and CDR2 from the germline V gene are SGDLS and YYNGEE. In nucleotides, the CDR3 is TGTGCCAGCAGCGTCGTGGGACAGAGACCTGAGCAGTTCTTC. Protein: CASSVVGQRPEQFF.

This clonotype was observed many times. The genes are TRBV5-1 and TRBJ1-6, with a possible D match to TRBD1 (5 bases). The V end was cut by 4 bases, the J end by 7 bases, with 12 bases between. The length of the CDR3 is 14 residues. Looked up from germline, CDR1 is SGHRS and CDR2 is YFSETQ. The CDR3 is CASSNTGVNSPLHF. CDR3 in DNA: TGCGCCAGCAGCAATACGGGGGTAAATTCACCCCTCCACTTT.

This clonotype was seen at least ten times. This chain connects TRBV18 to TRBJ1-1, with D unclear. Trimming shortened V by 6 bases and J by 3 bases, and 11 bases separated the two germline ends. Looked up from germline, CDR1 is KGHSH and CDR2 is LQKENI. This CDR3 comprises 13 residues. CDR3 nucleotides: TGTGCCAGCTCCCTCGGGGAGGACACTGAAGCTTTCTTT. Its translation: CASSLGEDTEAFF.

This clonotype was detected ten times or more. This rearrangement joins TRBV11-3 to TRBJ2-2; no firm D call. This CDR3 is 14 amino acids long. Germline CDR1 SGHNT, CDR2 YENEEA. V lost 1 base and J 6 bases, leaving 9 bases between the germline ends. The CDR3 region is CASSLARFAGELFF. Here the CDR3 DNA reads TGTGCCAGCAGCTTAGCTCGTTTCGCCGGGGAGCTGTTTTTT.

V is TRBV7-9 and J is TRBJ1-2; D not resolved. V lost 4 bases and J 5 bases, leaving 14 bases between the germline ends. From germline, CDR1 is SEHNR and CDR2 FQNEAQ (reference sequence). The CDR3 extends over 14 amino acids. The CDR3 nucleotides read TGTGCCAGCAGCTCGCCAGACCAAGGGTATGGCTACACCTTC. It yields the protein CASSSPDQGYGYTF.

The sample holds many counts of this clonotype. The V call is TRBV6-1, the J call TRBJ2-7, with D maybe TRBD1 (6 bases). The CDR3 runs 13 residues. The V and J ends lost 6 bases and 3 bases respectively, with 12 bases between them. Germline-derived CDR1 and CDR2 are MNHNS and SASEGT. For the CDR3, the DNA is TGTGCCAGCAGCTTGCCAGGGGTCTACGAGCAGTACTTC. Amino acids: CASSLPGVYEQYF.

This clonotype was observed at least ten times. This chain uses TRBV11-2 with TRBJ2-2; a possible D gene is TRBD1 (7 bases). Germline loops: CDR1 SGHAT, CDR2 FQNNGV. CDR3 length: 17 amino acids. The V gene lost 4 bases and the J gene lost 6 bases, with 21 bases spanning the gap. Written as DNA, the CDR3 is TGTGCCAGCAGCTCCAGGGGGGCGTCAAGGGCGGCCGGGGAGCTGTTTTTT. Translating it yields CASSSRGASRAAGELFF.

This clonotype was seen repeatedly, ten times or more. The CDR3 protein is CASNPFQGVQGKGNTGELFF. In DNA, the CDR3 is TGTGCCAGCAATCCTTTCCAAGGGGTACAGGGGAAAGGGAACACCGGGGAGCTGTTTTTT. The J gene is TRBJ2-2, the V gene TRBV6-4; 7 positions agree with TRBD1. After removal of 7 bases from V and 1 base from J, the junction contained 21 bases not matched to a gene. This CDR3 region has 20 residues. Germline V lookup: CDR1 MRHNA, CDR2 SNTAGT.

This clonotype was seen ten or more times. The chain has TRBV19 and TRBJ1-2; tentatively, D is TRBD1 (6 bases). With 3 bases removed from V and 2 bases from J, the gap between germline ends came to 13 bases. The CDR3 is 15 amino acids. Germline lookup yields CDR1 LNHDA and CDR2 SQIVND (reference sequence). CDR3 nucleotides: TGTGCCAGTAGTATCCTACAGGGTGACAACTATGGCTACACCTTC. Translating it yields CASSILQGDNYGYTF.

CDR3 amino acids: CASSPPGLFGNTIYF. The CDR3 coding sequence is TGTGCCAGCAGCCCCCCGGGGCTATTTGGAAACACCATATATTTT. V gene TRBV12-3 or TRBV12-4 combines with J gene TRBJ1-3; D is possibly TRBD1 (5 bases). Trimming shortened V by 6 bases and J by 3 bases, and 15 bases separated the two germline ends. This CDR3 contains 15 residues.

This clonotype showed up many times. The J gene is TRBJ2-5, the V gene TRBV4-1; 11 nucleotides match TRBD2. This CDR3 region has 16 residues. Germline CDR1 is MGHRA and CDR2 is YSYEKL. Unmatched junction bases numbered 8, after V lost 3 bases and J lost 5 bases. As DNA, the CDR3 is TGCGCCAGCAGCCAGGCCTTAGCGGGGGGGCTGGAGACCCAGTACTTC. Encoded protein: CASSQALAGGLETQYF.

Many counts were recorded for this clonotype. This chain connects TRBV20-1 to TRBJ1-1; D might be TRBD1 (6 bases). V lost 2 bases and J 5 bases, leaving 15 bases between the germline ends. The CDR3 covers 14 residues. Germline V lookup: CDR1 DFQATT, CDR2 SNEGSKA (reference sequence). In DNA, the CDR3 is TGCAGTGCTAGAAGTTTAAGGGGGTCGACTGAAGCTTTCTTT. This codes for CSARSLRGSTEAFF.

This clonotype was detected many times. This rearrangement joins TRBV19 to TRBJ1-5; D is unclear. Germline V gene sequence: CDR1 LNHDA, CDR2 SQIVND (reference sequence). The CDR3 spans 14 residues. V lost 4 bases and J 0 bases, leaving 7 bases between the germline ends. In DNA, the CDR3 is TGTGCCAGTAGTAGCAGGATTAGCAATCAGCCCCAGCATTTT. Protein: CASSSRISNQPQHF.

This clonotype came up many times. The chain joins TRBV11-3 to TRBJ2-7, with 12 bases matching TRBD2. The V segment lost 1 base and the J segment 0 bases; nucleotides outside the gene matches: 10. CDR3 length: 19 amino acids. Germline V gene data show CDR1 as SGHNT and CDR2 as YENEEA. CDR3 in DNA: TGTGCCAGCAGCTTAGTTGCTAGCGGGGGGGCCCAAAGCTCCTACGAGCAGTACTTC. As protein: CASSLVASGGAQSSYEQYF.

The J gene is TRBJ2-3, the V gene TRBV15; D is unclear. Germline assignment: CDR1 LNHNV and CDR2 YYDKDF (reference sequence). V lost 0 bases to trimming and J lost 4 bases, with 8 bases between them. The length of the CDR3 is 14 residues. In nucleotides, the CDR3 is TGTGCCACCAGCAGAGATAGGGCAGCAGATACGCAGTATTTT. This sequence encodes CATSRDRAADTQYF.

The rearrangement uses TRBV25-1 and TRBJ1-3; D unclear. The CDR3 is made up of 14 amino acids. Germline CDR1 reads MGHDK; CDR2 reads SYGVNS. V was cut by 2 bases and J by 0 bases, with 5 bases left in between. CDR3 amino acids: CASSENFSGNTIYF. DNA of the CDR3: TGTGCCAGCAGTGAAAATTTCTCTGGAAACACCATATATTTT.

This chain connects TRBV18 to TRBJ1-5; D not resolved. The CDR3 has 14 residues. Germline loops: CDR1 KGHSH, CDR2 LQKENI. The germline V and J ends were trimmed by 1 base and 3 bases, with 7 bases remaining between them. The CDR3: CASSPQADNQPQHF. The CDR3 DNA follows: TGTGCCAGCTCACCACAGGCAGACAATCAGCCCCAGCATTTT.

This clonotype has at least ten counts. The CDR3 loop is CATSRVLAGSQTQYF. CDR3 nucleotide sequence: TGTGCCACCAGCAGAGTGCTAGCGGGTTCCCAGACCCAGTACTTC. The chain joins TRBV15 to TRBJ2-5, with TRBD2 identical over 8 bases. There are 15 residues in the CDR3. V lost 1 base, J lost 6 bases, and 7 bases stayed unmatched. Germline CDR1 reads LNHNV; CDR2 reads YYDKDF (reference sequence).

This clonotype was seen many times. The chain couples TRBV6-2 or TRBV6-3 to TRBJ1-5; no clear D gene. Germline V gene lookup returns CDR1 MNHEY and CDR2 SVGEGT. This CDR3 is 12 amino acids long. Trimming left V 8 bases short and J 2 bases short, with 7 bases between. CDR3 region: CASGSGNQPQHF. CDR3 nucleotide sequence: TGTGCCAGCGGGTCAGGCAATCAGCCCCAGCATTTT.

This clonotype was counted many times. This rearrangement joins TRBV20-1 to TRBJ1-2; D unclear. CDR3 length equals 12 residues. The V and J ends lost 6 bases and 7 bases respectively, with 15 bases between them. Per the germline V gene, CDR1 is DFQATT and CDR2 is SNEGSKA (reference sequence). This chain's CDR3 is CSARLRASGYTF. The DNA for the CDR3 is TGCAGTGCCCGCCTGAGGGCTAGTGGCTACACCTTC.